These 29 T cell receptor beta chains were all obtained from the same sample, sequenced in a study of regulatory T cells in long-lasting Graves disease. Through Arm-PCR of CDR3 regions and iRepertoire HTBI primers, TCR beta libraries were built. TCRdb passed the multiplex PCR reads through MiXCR, listing each CDR3 protein once. The data show under 500,000 distinct CDR3 sequences, less than 25% seen once. Time point reported: persistent/refractory GD, antithyroid drugs over 5 years with positive TRAb. PBMC-extracted RNA yielded the TCR library. This specimen was peripheral blood mononuclear cells (PBMCs), taken when the disease was refractory, from a patient treated with antithyroid drugs. The receptors derive from a female donor with Graves disease.

This sequence joins TRBV20-1 and TRBJ2-4; 7 nucleotides match TRBD2. CDR1 is DFQATT and CDR2 is SNEGSKA in the germline V gene (reference sequence). This CDR3 contains 16 residues. V gave up 3 bases and J gave up 0 bases; unmatched junction bases: 8. This CDR3 reads CSASRDSGLAKNIQYF. CDR3 bases: TGCAGTGCTAGTAGGGATAGCGGGTTAGCCAAAAACATTCAGTACTTC.

This clonotype occurred many times. The chain joins TRBV7-2 to TRBJ1-5; maybe TRBD1 (5 bases). The CDR3 sequence is 14 residues long. V was pared by 6 bases and J by 6 bases, with 15 bases between. Germline loops: CDR1 SGHTA, CDR2 FQGNSA. Here the CDR3 reads CASRRGAGSQPQHF. In DNA, the CDR3 is TGTGCCAGCAGGCGTGGGGCTGGCAGTCAGCCCCAGCATTTT.

This clonotype has a count of ten or more. CDR3 nucleotide sequence: TGTGCCAGCAGCGATCGGACGGGAACCTCTGGAAACACCATATATTTT. This codes for CASSDRTGTSGNTIYF. The rearrangement uses TRBV12-3 or TRBV12-4 and TRBJ1-3; unclear D gene. V was clipped by 6 bases and J by 0 bases, with 15 bases between them. The CDR3 is 16 residues long.

This clonotype showed up just a few times. J is TRBJ1-1 and V is TRBV6-5; a weak D match, TRBD1 (5 bases). Germline CDR1 is MNHEY and CDR2 is SVGAGI. V lost 2 bases and J 4 bases, leaving 17 bases between the germline ends. The CDR3 has 16 amino acids. CDR3 region: CASSYVPRTGGTEAFF. DNA for the CDR3: TGTGCCAGCAGTTACGTTCCCCGGACGGGGGGCACTGAAGCTTTCTTT.

This clonotype was seen more than once but under ten times. The chain couples TRBV7-9 to TRBJ2-7; TRBD1 matches at 9 bases. V was clipped by 4 bases and J by 6 bases; unmatched bases: 7. Germline loops: CDR1 SEHNR, CDR2 FQNEAQ (reference sequence). The CDR3 contains 14 residues. CDR3 DNA: TGTGCCAGCAGCTCCAACAGGGGGCTGGGCGAGCAGTACTTC. It encodes CASSSNRGLGEQYF.

The chain has TRBV13 and TRBJ1-1; a weak D match, TRBD1 (6 bases). The CDR3 totals 16 residues. Germline lookup yields CDR1 PRHDT and CDR2 FYEKMQ (reference sequence). Trimming shortened V by 4 bases and J by 1 base, and 16 bases separated the two germline ends. CDR3 loop: CASSSIGTLTNTEAFF. The DNA for the CDR3 is TGTGCCAGCAGCTCAATCGGGACACTTACGAACACTGAAGCTTTCTTT.

Comments on this clonotype: It may be a read error: a sequence one base away is much more abundant. This chain links TRBV27 with TRBJ2-7; a possible D gene is TRBD2 (5 bases). The CDR3 contains 13 residues. Between the trimmed V and J ends, which lost 4 bases and 5 bases, there was a span of 12 bases. The germline CDR1 and CDR2 sequences are MNHEY and SMNVEV (reference sequence). In DNA, the CDR3 is TGTGCCAGCAGTTCATCGAGGAGGAACGAGCAGTACTTC. The encoded protein is CASSSSRRNEQYF.

This clonotype has a count of ten or more. CDR3 nucleotide sequence: TGTGCCACCGGATCCATAACAGCCAATCAGCCCCAGCATTTT. This sequence encodes CATGSITANQPQHF. This chain joins TRBV6-1 and TRBJ1-5, with D hard to call. Trimming shortened V by 10 bases and J by 3 bases, and 16 bases separated the two germline ends. This CDR3 region has 14 residues. Germline V gene sequence: CDR1 MNHNS, CDR2 SASEGT.

The table lists this clonotype with a few counts. J is TRBJ1-6 and V is TRBV5-5; TRBD1 might be the D (5 bases). CDR1 SGHKS and CDR2 YYEKEE come from the germline V gene (reference sequence). The V and J ends lost 1 base and 3 bases respectively, with 11 bases between them. The CDR3 loop spans 16 amino acids. As DNA, the CDR3 is TGTGCCAGCAGCTTGATTGGCGGACACTATAATTCACCCCTCCACTTT. Protein sequence: CASSLIGGHYNSPLHF.

This clonotype was observed many times. The chain carries TRBV2 and TRBJ1-1; D is unclear. Trimming left V 7 bases short and J 3 bases short, with 12 bases between. The germline CDR1 and CDR2 sequences are SNHLY and FYNNEI. The CDR3 runs 13 residues. The DNA for the CDR3 is TGTGCCAGCAACCGGATGAGGGACACTGAAGCTTTCTTT. This gives the protein CASNRMRDTEAFF.

This clonotype was seen many times. The chain carries TRBV7-9 and TRBJ1-2; TRBD1 might be the D (5 bases). CDR1 SEHNR and CDR2 FQNEAQ come from the germline V gene (reference sequence). The CDR3 runs 14 residues. Trimming shortened V by 5 bases and J by 7 bases, and 17 bases separated the two germline ends. The CDR3 is CASSEGPVVPGYTF. Written as DNA, the CDR3 is TGTGCCAGCAGCGAGGGACCGGTGGTTCCTGGCTACACCTTC.

The J gene is TRBJ1-5, the V gene TRBV29-1; D is ambiguous. Trimming pared 1 base from V and 5 bases from J, leaving 9 bases between. The CDR3 has 13 residues. Germline V gene sequence: CDR1 SQVTM, CDR2 ANQGSEA. The CDR3 here is CSVEGHKDQPQHF. The DNA of the CDR3 is TGCAGCGTTGAAGGACATAAGGATCAGCCCCAGCATTTT.

This clonotype was seen many times. The V gene is TRBV11-2, the J gene TRBJ2-7, with D maybe TRBD2 (6 bases). Between the trimmed V and J ends, which lost 1 base and 4 bases, there was a span of 14 bases. The CDR3 sequence is 15 residues long. Germline V lookup: CDR1 SGHAT, CDR2 FQNNGV. DNA for the CDR3: TGTGCCAGCAGCTTAGCAGTTAGCGGAAATTACGAGCAGTACTTC. It is translated as CASSLAVSGNYEQYF.

This clonotype occurred many times. V gene TRBV20-1 combines with J gene TRBJ1-4; weak D call: TRBD1 (5 bases). Germline V CDR1 and CDR2: DFQATT, SNEGSKA (reference sequence). V lost 3 bases to trimming and J lost 0 bases, with 17 bases between them. The CDR3 contains 17 residues. In DNA form, the CDR3 reads TGCAGTGCTAGTCAGCGGACAAGAACACCAACTAATGAAAAACTGTTTTTT. It encodes CSASQRTRTPTNEKLFF.

The J gene is TRBJ2-2, the V gene TRBV4-3, with D maybe TRBD1 (6 bases). Germline CDR1 and CDR2: LGHNA and YSLEER. The CDR3 has 18 residues. Trimming removed 2 bases from V and 2 bases from J, with 18 bases in between. CDR3 region: CASSQFFPTGSNTGELFF. The CDR3, as DNA: TGCGCCAGCAGCCAATTCTTCCCGACAGGTTCAAACACCGGGGAGCTGTTTTTT.

This clonotype was seen many times. The V gene is TRBV28, the J gene TRBJ2-5; D call uncertain. The length of the CDR3 is 12 residues. V was cut by 7 bases and J by 7 bases, with 13 bases left in between. Per germline, CDR1 MDHEN and CDR2 SYDVKM. Here the CDR3 reads CASIDATRTQYF. CDR3 coding DNA: TGTGCCAGCATCGACGCGACGAGGACCCAGTACTTC.

This clonotype occurred many times. This chain connects TRBV28 to TRBJ1-2, with 7 bases lining up with TRBD1. The J segment lost 7 bases and the V segment lost 5 bases, leaving 10 bases of the junction unmatched. The CDR3 contains 14 residues. Germline V gives CDR1 MDHEN, CDR2 SYDVKM. CDR3 coding DNA: TGTGCCAGCAGTAGCGAGAGGGGGCGCCGTGGCTACACCTTC. Residues: CASSSERGRRGYTF.

This clonotype came up many times. The genes are TRBV27 and TRBJ2-7, with 9 positions matching TRBD1. Germline V CDR1 and CDR2: MNHEY, SMNVEV (reference sequence). The junction had 10 bases not matched to a gene; V was cut back by 6 bases and J by 1 base. The CDR3 consists of 16 residues. CDR3 in amino acids: CASSVIRDRASYEQYF. The CDR3 region has the DNA TGTGCCAGCAGCGTAATCCGGGACAGGGCATCCTACGAGCAGTACTTC.

The chain employs TRBV18 and TRBJ2-1; 7 bases line up with TRBD1. V shed 6 bases and J 6 bases; nucleotides not matched to a gene: 5. Germline lookup yields CDR1 KGHSH and CDR2 LQKENI. The CDR3 loop spans 13 amino acids. CDR3 in amino acids: CASSRSGGNEQFF. CDR3 DNA sequence: TGTGCCAGCTCTCGATCAGGGGGCAATGAGCAGTTCTTC.

The table lists this clonotype with many counts. The V and J genes are TRBV30 and TRBJ2-7; D gene uncertain. The length of the CDR3 is 11 residues. Trimming shortened V by 3 bases and J by 7 bases, and 10 bases separated the two germline ends. Germline V lookup: CDR1 GTSNPN, CDR2 SVGIG (reference sequence). CDR3 sequence (DNA): TGTGCCTGGAGCTTCAACCGGGAGCAGTACTTC. Protein: CAWSFNREQYF. Complete variable domain (other parts from reference TRBV30 and TRBJ2-7): SQTIHQWPATLVQPVGSPLSLECTVEGTSNPNLYWYRQAAGRGLQLLFYSVGIGQISSEVPQNLSASRPQDRQFILSSKKLLLSDSGFYLCAWSFNREQYFGPGTRLTVT.

This rearrangement joins TRBV30 to TRBJ2-4; a possible D gene is TRBD2 (6 bases). There are 14 residues in the CDR3. The germline CDR1 and CDR2 sequences are GTSNPN and SVGIG (reference sequence). The V and J ends lost 7 bases and 6 bases respectively, with 19 bases between them. CDR3 nucleotides: TGTGCCTCCGGACTATCGTCCCGGGGAAACATTCAGTACTTC. Its translation: CASGLSSRGNIQYF.

This clonotype was seen ten or more times. J is TRBJ2-7 and V is TRBV12-3 or TRBV12-4, with D possibly TRBD1 on 6 matching bases. This CDR3 has 14 amino acids. The V end lost 2 bases, the J end lost 1 base, and 9 bases lay between the germline ends. DNA for the CDR3: TGTGCCAGCAGTTTATTCACAGGGTCCTACGAGCAGTACTTC. It encodes CASSLFTGSYEQYF.

This clonotype was observed a handful of times. This chain links TRBV5-6 with TRBJ1-4; TRBD1 is a possible D gene (5 bases). In germline, CDR1 is SGHDT, CDR2 YYEEEE. CDR3 length: 13 amino acids. V was trimmed by 3 bases and J by 6 bases, leaving 9 bases between them. CDR3 in amino acids: CASSSGGYEKLFF. The CDR3 DNA reads TGTGCCAGCAGCTCGGGGGGTTATGAAAAACTGTTTTTT.

The rearrangement joins TRBV20-1 to TRBJ2-7, with 9 bases matching TRBD1. Germline CDR1 reads DFQATT; CDR2 reads SNEGSKA (reference sequence). There are 13 residues in the CDR3. J gave up 2 bases and V 3 bases, and 2 bases lay outside the gene matches. Here the CDR3 reads CSARGTGPYEQYF. The CDR3 DNA is TGCAGTGCTAGGGGGACAGGGCCCTACGAGCAGTACTTC.

This clonotype has a count of ten or more. The chain has TRBV12-3 or TRBV12-4 and TRBJ2-1; 10 bases map to TRBD1. Germline trimming cut 7 bases from V and 5 bases from J; bases unmatched to any gene: 8. The CDR3 has 15 residues. The CDR3 nucleotides read TGTGCCAGCACCTGGGACAGGGGAGGGAACAATGAGCAGTTCTTC. Translated, it gives CASTWDRGGNNEQFF.

This clonotype was counted at least ten times. The gene calls are TRBV29-1 and TRBJ2-2; the D gene could be TRBD1 or TRBD2 (5 bases each). Germline V gene sequence: CDR1 SQVTM, CDR2 ANQGSEA. There are 15 residues in the CDR3. V lost 6 bases, J lost 3 bases, and 17 bases lay in between. CDR3: CSVGDPLRDTGELFF. The CDR3 nucleotides read TGCAGCGTCGGGGACCCCCTTCGGGACACCGGGGAGCTGTTTTTT.

The chain links TRBV3-1 to TRBJ2-1; D is possibly TRBD2 (6 bases). The ends were cut back, 0 bases at V and 9 bases at J, with 9 bases in the middle. The CDR3 is made up of 13 amino acids. CDR1 and CDR2 (germline): LGHDT, YNNKEL (reference sequence). The CDR3 reads CASSQDLAVEQFF. Written as DNA, the CDR3 is TGTGCCAGCAGCCAAGATTTAGCGGTTGAGCAGTTCTTC.

This clonotype was found many times. The chain links TRBV6-1 to TRBJ1-2; D remains unclear. The CDR3 is 13 amino acids. Between the trimmed V and J ends, which lost 4 bases and 8 bases, there was a span of 14 bases. Germline V gene sequence: CDR1 MNHNS, CDR2 SASEGT. The CDR3 sequence: CASSGIRGEGYTF. CDR3 in DNA: TGTGCCAGCAGTGGCATCCGGGGTGAAGGCTACACCTTC.

This clonotype came up a few times. The chain combines TRBV12-5 with TRBJ1-3; D may be TRBD1 (5 bases). Germline V gene lookup returns CDR1 LGHNT and CDR2 FRNRAP. V lost 4 bases and J 4 bases, leaving 17 bases between the germline ends. This CDR3 contains 16 residues. This CDR3 is CASGSTREGSGNTIYF. CDR3 in DNA: TGTGCTAGTGGTTCCACAAGAGAGGGGTCCGGAAACACCATATATTTT.